The entry below gives a single TCR beta chain sequence along with its context. These data originate in a study of blood T cell repertoires in COVID-19. Trimming took off 3 bases at V and 3 bases at J, with 12 bases between the two ends. This CDR3 contains 14 residues. CDR1 is LGHDT, CDR2 YNNKEL, per germline (reference sequence). TCRdb's copy holds only in-frame clones and misses some; the assay was immunoSEQ multiplex PCR. The data show about 180,000 clones, with over 75% seen just once and roughly 9% held by the top ten. Specimen: PBMCs or T cells enriched from blood (not recorded which). The rearrangement links TRBV3-1 (or the pseudogene TRBV3-2) to TRBJ2-7, with D possibly matching TRBD2 (6 bases). The sequence was collected from a woman under 30 who had recovered from COVID-19. The CDR3 sequence: CASSHTLGGYEQYF. CDR3 in DNA: TGTGCCAGCAGCCATACCCTCGGGGGCTACGAGCAGTACTTC.